The 27 T cell receptor beta chains given below trace back to one sample, sequenced in a study of T cells after yellow fever vaccination. TCRdb re-analysed the 5' RACE reads in MiXCR, keeping a single row per CDR3 protein. The sample yields about 330,000 distinct CDR3 sequences, over 3.5% seen once. Material: PBMCs, obtained 5 days after the yellow fever booster vaccination. The receptors derive from a man aged 18 to 29 who received the YFV17D yellow fever vaccine.

This clonotype was detected a few times. V gene TRBV5-1 combines with J gene TRBJ2-7, with D possibly TRBD2 on 6 matching bases. Trimming removed 7 bases from V and 2 bases from J, with 16 bases in between. CDR1 and CDR2 from the germline V gene are SGHRS and YFSETQ. This CDR3 has 14 residues. CDR3 nucleotide sequence: TGCGCCAGCCAATCTCGGCGGGGACCCTACGAGCAGTACTTC. Amino acids: CASQSRRGPYEQYF.

The sample holds many counts of this clonotype. This chain links TRBV10-3 with TRBJ1-6; D is possibly TRBD1 (5 bases). Germline V gene data show CDR1 as ENHRY and CDR2 as SYGVKD. The V end lost 8 bases, the J end lost 5 bases, and 7 bases lay between the germline ends. The CDR3 totals 12 residues. This CDR3 is CAILGDNSPLHF. DNA of the CDR3: TGTGCCATCCTGGGGGATAATTCACCCCTCCACTTT.

This clonotype was seen a few times. The chain uses TRBV10-3 and TRBJ1-2; D unresolved. V shed 6 bases and J shed 2 bases, with 16 bases lying between them. This CDR3 spans 15 amino acids. From germline, CDR1 is ENHRY and CDR2 SYGVKD. CDR3 sequence reads: CAISPLLGTNYGYTF. CDR3 DNA sequence: TGTGCCATCAGCCCTCTTTTGGGAACCAACTATGGCTACACCTTC.

This clonotype has a count of ten or more. J is TRBJ2-5 and V is TRBV20-1; 7 bases agree with TRBD1. Germline V CDR1 and CDR2: DFQATT, SNEGSKA (reference sequence). After removal of 0 bases from V and 4 bases from J, the junction contained 11 bases not matched to a gene. This CDR3 contains 16 residues. CDR3 residues: CSARDQIRGFGETQYF. DNA for the CDR3: TGCAGTGCTAGAGATCAGATCAGGGGGTTTGGAGAGACCCAGTACTTC.

A few counts support this clonotype. The chain combines TRBV11-2 with TRBJ2-1; a weak D match, TRBD2 (6 bases). V was trimmed by 6 bases and J by 0 bases, leaving 12 bases between them. CDR3 length: 15 residues. Looked up from germline, CDR1 is SGHAT and CDR2 is FQNNGV. CDR3 nucleotides: TGTGCCAGCAGGCTGGAACTAGCCTCCTACAATGAGCAGTTCTTC. It is translated as CASRLELASYNEQFF.

V usage is TRBV27 and J usage is TRBJ1-1; no clear D. Germline loops: CDR1 MNHEY, CDR2 SMNVEV (reference sequence). V lost 3 bases and J lost 4, with 18 bases in between. This CDR3 is 16 amino acids long. CDR3 residues: CASSFLMPGGVTEAFF. For the CDR3, the DNA is TGTGCCAGCAGTTTCTTGATGCCAGGCGGGGTCACTGAAGCTTTCTTT.

This clonotype was observed a handful of times. The chain recombines TRBV29-1 with TRBJ1-2; 10 bases are shared with TRBD1. The CDR3 runs to 14 residues. Germline CDR1 SQVTM, CDR2 ANQGSEA. J was trimmed by 8 bases and V by 6 bases; bases with no gene match: 12. CDR3 region: CSVARQGASYGYTF. DNA of the CDR3: TGCAGCGTGGCCAGACAGGGGGCCAGCTACGGCTACACCTTC.

This clonotype was counted ten times or more. The rearrangement uses TRBV5-1 and TRBJ1-6; D gene unclear. Germline V gene sequence: CDR1 SGHRS, CDR2 YFSETQ. CDR3 length equals 13 residues. Trimming pared 1 base from V and 10 bases from J, leaving 9 bases between. The CDR3 nucleotides read TGCGCCAGCAGCTTGAATCGGTACTCACCCCTCCACTTT. Amino acid sequence: CASSLNRYSPLHF.

This chain links TRBV3-1 with TRBJ1-6, with D unclear. CDR1 and CDR2 from the germline V gene are LGHDT and YNNKEL (reference sequence). Trimming took off 4 bases at V and 8 bases at J, with 9 bases between the two ends. The CDR3 is 13 residues long. The CDR3 spells CASSPSRDSPLHF. DNA of the CDR3: TGTGCCAGCAGCCCCTCCCGGGATTCACCCCTCCACTTT.

This clonotype has more than one count but fewer than ten. The chain carries TRBV4-2 and TRBJ2-7, with D perhaps TRBD1 or TRBD2 (5 bases each). The CDR3 totals 14 residues. V lost 1 base to trimming and J lost 4 bases, with 11 bases between them. Germline V gene sequence: CDR1 LGHNA, CDR2 YNFKEQ. The CDR3 sequence: CASSQVLGDYEQYV. CDR3 nucleotides: TGTGCCAGCAGCCAAGTCTTGGGGGATTACGAGCAGTACGTC.

The V and J genes are TRBV3-1 and TRBJ1-1; D might be TRBD1 (6 bases). V shed 8 bases and J shed 8 bases, with 15 bases lying between them. The CDR3 has 12 amino acids. Looked up from germline, CDR1 is LGHDT and CDR2 is YNNKEL (reference sequence). DNA of the CDR3: TGTGCCAGCGGACATGGACAGCCCGAAGCTTTCTTT. Translation: CASGHGQPEAFF.

In its sample, this clonotype was seen a few times. The rearrangement links TRBV7-3 to TRBJ2-6, with no clear D. The CDR3 spans 15 residues. Per the germline V gene, CDR1 is SGHTA and CDR2 is FQGTGA. V was clipped by 3 bases and J by 0 bases, with 6 bases between them. CDR3 sequence: CASSLGPSGANVLTF. The CDR3, as DNA: TGTGCCAGCAGCTTGGGTCCCTCTGGGGCCAACGTCCTGACTTTC.

This clonotype has just a few counts. The genes are TRBV5-1 and TRBJ1-4, with D unclear. V was cut by 1 base and J by 8 bases, with 15 bases left in between. The CDR3 is 15 amino acids. Germline V lookup: CDR1 SGHRS, CDR2 YFSETQ. CDR3 sequence: CASSLTSTLGEKLFF. The CDR3 nucleotides read TGCGCCAGCAGCTTGACGTCCACCCTGGGGGAAAAACTGTTTTTT.

V usage is TRBV18 and J usage is TRBJ2-7; 9 bases are shared with TRBD1. Germline CDR1 reads KGHSH; CDR2 reads LQKENI. CDR3 size: 15 residues. The V segment lost 4 bases and the J segment 3 bases; nucleotides outside the gene matches: 7. The CDR3 protein is CASSHRDRAIYEQYF. CDR3 DNA sequence: TGTGCCAGCTCACACCGGGACAGGGCCATCTACGAGCAGTACTTC. Full variable domain (missing parts from reference TRBV18 and TRBJ2-7): NAGVMQNPRHLVRRRGQEARLRCSPMKGHSHVYWYRQLPEEGLKFMVYLQKENIIDESGMPKERFSAEFPKEGPSILRIQQVVRGDSAAYFCASSHRDRAIYEQYFGPGTRLTVT.

Many counts were recorded for this clonotype. The chain employs TRBV5-1 and TRBJ2-7, with TRBD1 as a possible D gene (5 bases). V was pared by 0 bases and J by 7 bases, with 14 bases between. This CDR3 comprises 14 residues. The germline V gene has CDR1 SGHRS and CDR2 YFSETQ. CDR3 coding DNA: TGCGCCAGCAGCTTGGATTGGGGCTCTGGGGAGCAGTACTTC. Residues: CASSLDWGSGEQYF.

This clonotype was found many times. The genes are TRBV20-1 and TRBJ2-2, with D perhaps matching TRBD1 or TRBD2 (5 bases each). Deletions cut 0 bases from V and 4 bases from J, with 9 bases between. This CDR3 spans 14 amino acids. Germline assignment: CDR1 DFQATT and CDR2 SNEGSKA (reference sequence). In DNA form, the CDR3 reads TGCAGTGCTAGAGATGCAGGGAGCACCGGGGAGCTGTTTTTT. Translating it yields CSARDAGSTGELFF.

The table lists this clonotype with a few counts. The chain carries TRBV20-1 and TRBJ2-1, with a weak D call TRBD1 (5 bases). CDR3 size: 13 residues. V lost 4 bases and J lost 6, with 13 bases in between. Germline CDR1 is DFQATT and CDR2 is SNEGSKA (reference sequence). CDR3 in DNA: TGCAGTGCTAAGACAGCTACACTCAATGAGCAGTTCTTC. Its protein product is CSAKTATLNEQFF.

This clonotype was seen ten or more times. V is TRBV29-1 and J is TRBJ1-2; 7 bases are shared with TRBD1. There are 15 residues in the CDR3. The junction had 11 bases not matched to a gene; V was cut back by 7 bases and J by 0 bases. The germline V gene encodes CDR1 SQVTM and CDR2 ANQGSEA. CDR3 sequence (DNA): TGCAGCGCCGAAGGGTTCAGGGGGGCTAACTATGGCTACACCTTC. Its translation: CSAEGFRGANYGYTF.

This clonotype was observed a few times. This chain connects TRBV19 to TRBJ2-7, with 12 bases that match TRBD1. CDR1 and CDR2 from the germline V gene are LNHDA and SQIVND (reference sequence). With 10 bases clipped from V and 4 bases from J, the junction kept 2 bases outside the gene matches. CDR3 size: 12 residues. The CDR3 sequence is CATGQGAYEQYF. The CDR3 region has the DNA TGTGCCACGGGACAGGGGGCTTACGAGCAGTACTTC.

This clonotype has a handful of counts. The gene calls are TRBV6-5 and TRBJ2-5, with TRBD2 identical over 11 bases. The CDR3 has 15 amino acids. The V gene end was trimmed by 6 bases and the J gene end by 4 bases; junction bases not matched to a gene: 7. Germline V gene lookup returns CDR1 MNHEY and CDR2 SVGAGI. The CDR3, as DNA: TGTGCCAGCAGCCTAGCGGGGGGACCGCCAGAGACCCAGTACTTC. This gives the protein CASSLAGGPPETQYF.

This clonotype was recorded a few times. The chain is built from TRBV7-6 and TRBJ2-7; 9 bases are a match to TRBD2. The V and J ends lost 5 bases and 1 base, in that order; junction bases with no gene match: 12. Germline V gives CDR1 SGHVS, CDR2 FNYEAQ. This CDR3 has 17 amino acids. The CDR3 loop is CASSPGAGGALSYEQYF. The DNA for the CDR3 is TGTGCCAGCAGCCCTGGTGCGGGGGGGGCACTTTCCTACGAGCAGTACTTC. The full variable domain, completed using reference TRBV7-6 and TRBJ2-7, is GAGVSQSPRYKVTKRGQDVALRCDPISGHVSLYWYRQALGQGPEFLTYFNYEAQQDKSGLPNDRFSAERPEGSISTLTIQRTEQRDSAMYRCASSPGAGGALSYEQYFGPGTRLTVT.

This clonotype was seen ten or more times. The rearrangement uses TRBV7-6 and TRBJ2-1; tentative D call: TRBD2 (7 bases). The CDR3 is made up of 15 amino acids. Germline V gene data show CDR1 as SGHVS and CDR2 as FNYEAQ. V lost 0 bases and J 6 bases, leaving 12 bases between the germline ends. As DNA, the CDR3 is TGTGCCAGCAGCTTAGCCGGGGGGCTGTCCAATGAGCAGTTCTTC. Its protein product is CASSLAGGLSNEQFF.

This clonotype was counted at least ten times. V and J are TRBV7-2 and TRBJ1-3; D uncertain. This CDR3 contains 14 residues. The ends were cut back, 5 bases at V and 3 bases at J, with 11 bases in the middle. Germline loops: CDR1 SGHTA, CDR2 FQGNSA. The CDR3, as DNA: TGTGCCAGCAGCGACCGAAAGGATGGAAACACCATATATTTT. This encodes CASSDRKDGNTIYF.

The CDR3 loop is CSASSGGGGSNQPQHF. Written as DNA, the CDR3 is TGCAGTGCTAGCTCAGGTGGAGGGGGCAGCAATCAGCCCCAGCATTTT. The rearrangement joins TRBV20-1 to TRBJ1-5, with 7 bases aligning to TRBD1. Germline values: CDR1 DFQATT, CDR2 SNEGSKA (reference sequence). V shed 3 bases, J shed 1 base, and the junction held 9 bases outside the gene matches. There are 16 residues in the CDR3.

This rearrangement joins TRBV7-2 to TRBJ1-1, with 7 positions matching TRBD1. CDR1 is SGHTA and CDR2 is FQGNSA in the germline V gene. CDR3 length: 15 amino acids. V lost 1 base to trimming and J lost 5 bases; unmatched junction nucleotides: 7. CDR3 protein: CASSLVVRGETEAFF. The CDR3 coding sequence is TGTGCCAGCAGCTTAGTTGTCAGGGGGGAAACTGAAGCTTTCTTT. Full variable domain (outside the CDR3, taken from reference TRBV7-2 and TRBJ1-1): GAGVSQSPSNKVTEKGKDVELRCDPISGHTALYWYRQSLGQGLEFLIYFQGNSAPDKSGLPSDRFSAERTGGSVSTLTIQRTQQEDSAVYLCASSLVVRGETEAFFGQGTRLTVV.

This clonotype showed up many times. The rearrangement links TRBV6-2 or TRBV6-3 to TRBJ1-2, with D unresolved. Trimming left V 2 bases short and J 5 bases short, with 9 bases between. The CDR3 has 13 residues. Germline CDR1 MNHEY, CDR2 SVGEGT. In DNA, the CDR3 is TGTGCCAGCAGTTACCCGACACCGTATGGCTACACCTTC. This gives the protein CASSYPTPYGYTF.

This clonotype has ten or more counts. V gene TRBV12-3 or TRBV12-4 combines with J gene TRBJ1-6, with TRBD1 as a possible D gene (5 bases). This CDR3 has 13 residues. V gave up 5 bases and J gave up 8 bases, with 10 bases separating them. CDR3 sequence reads: CASSPPGDSPLHF. For the CDR3, the DNA is TGTGCCAGCAGTCCCCCGGGGGATTCACCCCTCCACTTT.